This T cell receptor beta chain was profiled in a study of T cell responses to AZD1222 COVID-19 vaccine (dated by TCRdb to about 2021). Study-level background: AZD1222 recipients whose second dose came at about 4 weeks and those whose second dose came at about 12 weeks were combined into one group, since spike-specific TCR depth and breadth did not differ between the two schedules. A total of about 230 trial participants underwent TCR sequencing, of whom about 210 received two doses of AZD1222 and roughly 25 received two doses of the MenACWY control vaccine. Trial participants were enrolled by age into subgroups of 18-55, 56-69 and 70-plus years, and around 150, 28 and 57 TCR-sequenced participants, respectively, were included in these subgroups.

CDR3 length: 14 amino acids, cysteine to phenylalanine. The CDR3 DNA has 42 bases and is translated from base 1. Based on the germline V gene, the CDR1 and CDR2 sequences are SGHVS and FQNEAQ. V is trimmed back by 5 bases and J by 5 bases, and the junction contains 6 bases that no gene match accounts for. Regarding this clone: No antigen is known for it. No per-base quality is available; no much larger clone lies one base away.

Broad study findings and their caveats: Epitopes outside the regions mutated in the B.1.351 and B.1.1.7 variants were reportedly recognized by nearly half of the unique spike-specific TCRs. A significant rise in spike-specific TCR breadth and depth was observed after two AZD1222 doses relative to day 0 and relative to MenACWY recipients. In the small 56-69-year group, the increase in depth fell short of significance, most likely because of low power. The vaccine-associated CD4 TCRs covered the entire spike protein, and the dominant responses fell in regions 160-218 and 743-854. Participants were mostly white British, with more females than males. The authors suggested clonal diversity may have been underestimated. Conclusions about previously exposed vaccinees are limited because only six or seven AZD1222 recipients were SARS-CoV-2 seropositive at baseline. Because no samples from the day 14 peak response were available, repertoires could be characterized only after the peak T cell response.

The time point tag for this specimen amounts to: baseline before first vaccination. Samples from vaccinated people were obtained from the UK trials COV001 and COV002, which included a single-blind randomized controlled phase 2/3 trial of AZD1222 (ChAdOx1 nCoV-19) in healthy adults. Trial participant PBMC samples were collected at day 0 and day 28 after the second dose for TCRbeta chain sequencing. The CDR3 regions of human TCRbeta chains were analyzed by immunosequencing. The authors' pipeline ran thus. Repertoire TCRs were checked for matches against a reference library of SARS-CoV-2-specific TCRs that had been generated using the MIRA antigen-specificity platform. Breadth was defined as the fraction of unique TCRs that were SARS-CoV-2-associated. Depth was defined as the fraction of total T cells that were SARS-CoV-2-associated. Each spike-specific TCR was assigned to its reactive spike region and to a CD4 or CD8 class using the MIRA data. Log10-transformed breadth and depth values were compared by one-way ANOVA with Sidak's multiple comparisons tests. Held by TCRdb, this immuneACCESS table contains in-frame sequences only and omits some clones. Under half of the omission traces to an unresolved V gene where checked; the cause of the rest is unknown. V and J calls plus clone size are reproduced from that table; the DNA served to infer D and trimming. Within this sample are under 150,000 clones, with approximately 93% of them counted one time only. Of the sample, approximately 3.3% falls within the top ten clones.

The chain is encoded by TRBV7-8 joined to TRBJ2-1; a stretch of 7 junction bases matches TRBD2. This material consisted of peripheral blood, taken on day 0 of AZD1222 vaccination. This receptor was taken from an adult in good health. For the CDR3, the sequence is CASSPGGSHNEQFF. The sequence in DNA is TGTGCCAGCAGCCCGGGCGGGAGCCACAATGAGCAGTTCTTC.